The T cell receptor beta chain described here comes from a study of a mutant IDH1 vaccine in newly diagnosed glioma. At the level of the study: Therapy received beforehand was radiotherapy, temozolomide, or both, with most patients given both.

Study-wide results and limits: Most patients, approximately 92%, showed vaccine-induced immune responses.

Clones were read by immunoSEQ multiplex PCR, and TCRdb kept only the in-frame ones, dropping some. This table has roughly 120,000 clones, around 90% appearing once. As for time point: week 11, during vaccination. One vaccine dose held 300 ug of mutant IDH1 20-mer peptide and came with topical imiquimod. This clone is a singleton in its sample. What it binds is unknown. The CDR3 is made up of 14 amino acids. The TCR originated in a woman between 50 and 59 years old with glioma. The sequences come from PBMCs, collected from a glioma patient whose treatment included an IDH1 peptide vaccine. This chain uses TRBV21-1 with TRBJ1-6. TRBV21-1 is a listed pseudogene. The CDR3 here is CASVAGTPRWPLHF. The CDR3 DNA follows: TGTGCCAGCGTAGCCGGGACCCCGAGGTGGCCCCTCCACTTT.